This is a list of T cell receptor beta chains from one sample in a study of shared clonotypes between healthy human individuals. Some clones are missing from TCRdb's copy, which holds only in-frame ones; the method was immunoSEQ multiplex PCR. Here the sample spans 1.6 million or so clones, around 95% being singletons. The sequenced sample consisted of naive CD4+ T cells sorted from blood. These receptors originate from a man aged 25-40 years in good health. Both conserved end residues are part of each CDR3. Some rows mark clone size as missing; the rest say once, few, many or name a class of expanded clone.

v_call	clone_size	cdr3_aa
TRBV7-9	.	CASSLATDTQYF
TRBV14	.	CASSQVGHRQETQYF
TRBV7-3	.	CASSLDRSGNTIYF
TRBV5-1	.	CASSPGTGTGEQYF
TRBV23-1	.	CASSHEGPSSGAYNEQFF
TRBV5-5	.	CASSLDGRWEKLFF
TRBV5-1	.	CASSPGLAGQSYNEQFF
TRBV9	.	CASNTGTSQLTDTQYF
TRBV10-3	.	CAISGDRGLNQPQHF
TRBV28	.	CASSFGRYEQFF
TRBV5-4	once	CASSLEIGEQFF
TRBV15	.	CATSGQVGVGTEAFF
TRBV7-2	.	CASTIGIGGGQETQYF
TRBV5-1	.	CASSLGSENIQYF
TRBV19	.	CATSRGGRTNTGELFF
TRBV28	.	CASSFARDRYQPQHF
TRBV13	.	CASSSTGANTGELFF
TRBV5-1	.	CASSSSGRAEQFF
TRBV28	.	CASSGAGAPSNQPQHF
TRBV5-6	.	CASSPGVIQETQYF
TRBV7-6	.	CASSLATARTDTQYF
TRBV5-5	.	CASSFRDWGLETQYF
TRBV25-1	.	CASSDPRVDTQYF
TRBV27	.	CASSRRTLAGGSTDTQYF
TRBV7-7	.	CASSWDGQETQYF
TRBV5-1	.	CASNPGPEAYNEQFF
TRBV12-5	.	CASGSGASGLDTQYF
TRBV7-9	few	CASGRVTEAFF
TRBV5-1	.	CASSLSTDTQYF
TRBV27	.	CASSLGRDSRGPNEQFF
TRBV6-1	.	CASRAGPDTVGAFF
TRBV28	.	CASILSMDTEAFF
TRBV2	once	CASSFRYSPSSYNEQFF
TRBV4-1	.	CASSPRSPHEQYF
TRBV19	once	CASSIFQSEVHTGELFF
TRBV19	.	CASSLRRGSTDTQYF
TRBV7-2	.	CASSLYNIDYEQYF
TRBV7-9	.	CASSLARGGSSGNTIYF
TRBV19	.	CASSTTGVSADTQYF
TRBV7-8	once	CASSLGDRWGLGYTF
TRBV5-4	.	CASSDGTSGRFEQFF
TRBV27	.	CASSPRVAGGYSPAYEQYF
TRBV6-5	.	CASRGLSVAFF
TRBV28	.	CASSESRTASYEQYF
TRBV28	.	CASSFPSANPSSYNEQFF
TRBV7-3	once	CASSLPGHNTGELFF
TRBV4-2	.	CASSQELRTLGNTIYF
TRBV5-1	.	CASTEGGTYNEQFF
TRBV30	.	CAWSAKVNEKLFF